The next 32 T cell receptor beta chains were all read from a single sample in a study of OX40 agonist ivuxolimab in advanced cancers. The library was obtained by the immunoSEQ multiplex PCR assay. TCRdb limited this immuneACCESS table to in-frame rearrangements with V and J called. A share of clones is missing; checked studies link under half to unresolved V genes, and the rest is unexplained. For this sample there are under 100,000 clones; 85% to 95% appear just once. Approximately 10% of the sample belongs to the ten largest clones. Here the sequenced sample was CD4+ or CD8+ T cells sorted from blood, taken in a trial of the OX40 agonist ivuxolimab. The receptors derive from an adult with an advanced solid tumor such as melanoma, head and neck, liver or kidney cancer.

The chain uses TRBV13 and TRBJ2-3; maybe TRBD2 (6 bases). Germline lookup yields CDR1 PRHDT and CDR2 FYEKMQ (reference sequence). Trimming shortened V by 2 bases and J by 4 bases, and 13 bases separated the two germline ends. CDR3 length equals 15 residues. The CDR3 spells CASSLTGLAPDTQYF. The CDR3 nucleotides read TGTGCCAGCAGCTTAACTGGGCTAGCGCCAGATACGCAGTATTTT.

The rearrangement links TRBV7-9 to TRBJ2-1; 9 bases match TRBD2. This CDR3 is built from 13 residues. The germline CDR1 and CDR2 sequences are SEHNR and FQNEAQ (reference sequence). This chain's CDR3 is CAGGTSPPTEQFF. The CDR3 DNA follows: TGTGCTGGAGGGACTAGCCCTCCCACTGAGCAGTTCTTC.

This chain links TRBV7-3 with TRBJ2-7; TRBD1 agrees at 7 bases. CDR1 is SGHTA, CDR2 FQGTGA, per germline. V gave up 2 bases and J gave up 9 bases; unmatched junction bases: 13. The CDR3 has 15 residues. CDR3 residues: CASSLGQASLSGQYF. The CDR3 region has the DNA TGTGCCAGCAGCTTAGGACAGGCGTCCCTCTCCGGGCAGTACTTC.

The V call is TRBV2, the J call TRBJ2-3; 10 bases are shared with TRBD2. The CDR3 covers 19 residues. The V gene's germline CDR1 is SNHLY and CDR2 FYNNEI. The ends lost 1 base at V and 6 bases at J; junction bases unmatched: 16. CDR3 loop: CASSEEIGTSVFGPDTQYF. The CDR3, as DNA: TGTGCCAGCAGTGAAGAAATCGGGACTAGCGTTTTTGGCCCGGATACGCAGTATTTT.

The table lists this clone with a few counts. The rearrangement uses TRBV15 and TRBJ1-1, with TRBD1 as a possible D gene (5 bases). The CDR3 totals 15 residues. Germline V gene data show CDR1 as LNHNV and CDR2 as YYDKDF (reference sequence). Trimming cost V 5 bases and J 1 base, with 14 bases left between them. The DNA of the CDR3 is TGTGCCACCAGCCTCGAGGAGGGGTGGAACACTGAAGCTTTCTTT. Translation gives CATSLEEGWNTEAFF.

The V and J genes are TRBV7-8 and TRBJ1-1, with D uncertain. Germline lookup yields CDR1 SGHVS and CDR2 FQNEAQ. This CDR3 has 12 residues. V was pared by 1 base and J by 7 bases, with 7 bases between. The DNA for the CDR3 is TGTGCCAGCAGCTTAGAGGGATTTGAAGCTTTCTTT. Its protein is CASSLEGFEAFF.

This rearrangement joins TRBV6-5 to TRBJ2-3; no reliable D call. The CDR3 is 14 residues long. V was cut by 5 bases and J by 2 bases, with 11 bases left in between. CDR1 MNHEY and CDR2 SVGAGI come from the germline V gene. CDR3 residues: CASSRVGATDTQYF. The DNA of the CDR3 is TGTGCCAGCAGTCGAGTGGGCGCCACAGATACGCAGTATTTT.

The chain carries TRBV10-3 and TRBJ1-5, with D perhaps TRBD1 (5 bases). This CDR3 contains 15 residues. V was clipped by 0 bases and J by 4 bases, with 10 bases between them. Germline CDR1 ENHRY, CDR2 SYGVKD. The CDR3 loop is CAISESWAGNQPQHF. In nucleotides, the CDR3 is TGTGCCATCAGTGAGTCGTGGGCAGGGAATCAGCCCCAGCATTTT.

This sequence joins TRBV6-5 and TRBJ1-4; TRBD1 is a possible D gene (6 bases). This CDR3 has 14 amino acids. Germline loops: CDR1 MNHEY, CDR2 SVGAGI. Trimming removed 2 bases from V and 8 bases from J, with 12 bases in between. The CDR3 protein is CASSYGQRGEKLFF. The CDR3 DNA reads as TGTGCCAGCAGTTACGGGCAGAGGGGGGAAAAACTGTTTTTT.

Here the CDR3 reads CASSPGGEAGELFF. The CDR3 nucleotides are TGTGCCAGCAGTCCAGGGGGAGAAGCCGGGGAGCTGTTTTTT. The rearrangement uses TRBV2 and TRBJ2-2, with 7 nucleotides matching TRBD1. The CDR3 spans 14 residues. The V and J ends lost 5 bases and 6 bases, in that order; junction bases with no gene match: 6. CDR1 and CDR2 (germline): SNHLY, FYNNEI.

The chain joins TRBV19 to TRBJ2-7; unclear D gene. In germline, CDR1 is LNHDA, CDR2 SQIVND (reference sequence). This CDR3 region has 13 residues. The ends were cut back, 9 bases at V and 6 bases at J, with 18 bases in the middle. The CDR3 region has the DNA TGTGCCAGCCACGCTTCAGAGGCTGTCGAGCAGTACTTC. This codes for CASHASEAVEQYF.

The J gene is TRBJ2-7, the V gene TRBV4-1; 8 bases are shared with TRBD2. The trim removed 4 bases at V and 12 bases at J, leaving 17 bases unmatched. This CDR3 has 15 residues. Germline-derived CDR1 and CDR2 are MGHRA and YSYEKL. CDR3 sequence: CASSPHERGGLDPYF. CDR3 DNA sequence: TGCGCCAGCAGCCCTCATGAACGCGGGGGGTTGGATCCGTACTTC.

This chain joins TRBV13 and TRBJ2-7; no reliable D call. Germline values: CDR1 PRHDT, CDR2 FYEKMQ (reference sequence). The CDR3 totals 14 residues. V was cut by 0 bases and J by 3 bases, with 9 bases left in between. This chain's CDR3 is CASSLGPQDYEQYF. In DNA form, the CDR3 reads TGTGCCAGCAGCTTAGGCCCCCAGGACTACGAGCAGTACTTC.

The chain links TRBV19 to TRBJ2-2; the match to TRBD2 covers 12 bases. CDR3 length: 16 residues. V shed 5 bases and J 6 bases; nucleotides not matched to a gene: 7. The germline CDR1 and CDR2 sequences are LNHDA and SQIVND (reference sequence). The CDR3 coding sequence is TGTGCCAGTAGTCTCTACAGGACTAGCGGGGCCGGGGAGCTGTTTTTT. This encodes CASSLYRTSGAGELFF.

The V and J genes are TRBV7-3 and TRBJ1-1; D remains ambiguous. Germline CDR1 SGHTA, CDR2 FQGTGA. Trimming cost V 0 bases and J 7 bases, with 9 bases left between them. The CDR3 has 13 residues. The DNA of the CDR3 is TGTGCCAGCAGCTTAACTGACGGTGATGAAGCTTTCTTT. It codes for CASSLTDGDEAFF.

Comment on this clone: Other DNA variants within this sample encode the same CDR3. CDR3 DNA sequence: TGTGCCAGCAGTTTAGGGCAGACCTACGAGCAGTACTTC. This encodes CASSLGQTYEQYF. This sequence joins TRBV27 and TRBJ2-7; no firm D call. Trimming removed 2 bases from V and 2 bases from J, with 7 bases in between. This CDR3 contains 13 residues. Germline values: CDR1 MNHEY, CDR2 SMNVEV (reference sequence).

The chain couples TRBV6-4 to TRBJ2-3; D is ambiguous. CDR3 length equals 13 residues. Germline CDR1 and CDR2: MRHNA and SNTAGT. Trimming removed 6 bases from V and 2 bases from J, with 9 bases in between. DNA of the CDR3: TGTGCCAGCAGCCAAGCCACCACAGATACGCAGTATTTT. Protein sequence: CASSQATTDTQYF.

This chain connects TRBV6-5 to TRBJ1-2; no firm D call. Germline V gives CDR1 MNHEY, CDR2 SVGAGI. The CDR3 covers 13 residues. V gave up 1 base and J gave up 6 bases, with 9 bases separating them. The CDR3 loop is CASSYYVGDGYTF. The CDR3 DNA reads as TGTGCCAGCAGTTACTACGTGGGAGATGGCTACACCTTC.

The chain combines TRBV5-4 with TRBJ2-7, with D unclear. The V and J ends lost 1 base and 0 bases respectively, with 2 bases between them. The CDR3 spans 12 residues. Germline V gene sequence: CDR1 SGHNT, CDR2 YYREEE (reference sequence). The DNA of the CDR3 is TGTGCCAGCAGCTTGTTCTCCTACGAGCAGTACTTC. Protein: CASSLFSYEQYF.

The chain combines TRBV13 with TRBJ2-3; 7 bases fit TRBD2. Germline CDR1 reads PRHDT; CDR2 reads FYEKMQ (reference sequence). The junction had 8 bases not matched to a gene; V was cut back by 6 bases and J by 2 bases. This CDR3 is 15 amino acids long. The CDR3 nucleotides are TGTGCCAGCAGTGGGTCTAGCGGTATCACAGATACGCAGTATTTT. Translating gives CASSGSSGITDTQYF.

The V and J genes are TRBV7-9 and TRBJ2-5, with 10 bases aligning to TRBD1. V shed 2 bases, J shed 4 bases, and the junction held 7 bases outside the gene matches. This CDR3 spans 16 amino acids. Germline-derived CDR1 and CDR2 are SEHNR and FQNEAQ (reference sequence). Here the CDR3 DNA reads TGTGCCAGCAGCTTACGGGACAGGGGTTCAGGAGAGACCCAGTACTTC. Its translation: CASSLRDRGSGETQYF.

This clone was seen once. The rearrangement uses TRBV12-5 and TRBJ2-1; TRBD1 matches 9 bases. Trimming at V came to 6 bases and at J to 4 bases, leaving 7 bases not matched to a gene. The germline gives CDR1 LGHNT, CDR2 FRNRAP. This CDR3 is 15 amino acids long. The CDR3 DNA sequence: TGTGCTAGTGGCCGGGACAGGGAGGTATACAATGAGCAGTTCTTC. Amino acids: CASGRDREVYNEQFF.

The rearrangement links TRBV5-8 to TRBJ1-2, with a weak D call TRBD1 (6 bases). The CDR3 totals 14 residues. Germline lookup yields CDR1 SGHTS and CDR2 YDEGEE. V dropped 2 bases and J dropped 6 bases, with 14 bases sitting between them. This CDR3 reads CASSLRTALDGYTF. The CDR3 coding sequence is TGTGCCAGCAGCTTAAGGACAGCTTTGGATGGCTACACCTTC.

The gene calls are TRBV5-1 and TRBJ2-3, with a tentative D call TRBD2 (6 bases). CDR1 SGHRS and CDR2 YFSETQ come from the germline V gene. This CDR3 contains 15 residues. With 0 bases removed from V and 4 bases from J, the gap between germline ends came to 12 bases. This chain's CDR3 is CASSLVGRGPDTQYF. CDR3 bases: TGCGCCAGCAGCTTGGTGGGGCGGGGCCCAGATACGCAGTATTTT.

The DNA for the CDR3 is TGCGCCAGCAGCGAGACTAGCGCCCCGACCTACGAGCAGTACTTC. This translates into CASSETSAPTYEQYF. The chain employs TRBV5-1 and TRBJ2-7; 8 positions match TRBD2. Trimming cost V 4 bases and J 2 bases; bases outside gene matches: 8. The CDR3 length is 15 residues. CDR1 and CDR2 (germline): SGHRS, YFSETQ.

This CDR3 is CASYGDSYEQYF. CDR3 nucleotides: TGTGCCTCCTATGGGGACTCCTACGAGCAGTACTTC. The V call is TRBV7-9, the J call TRBJ2-7; D is undetermined. Trimming pared 11 bases from V and 0 bases from J, leaving 11 bases between. Germline V gives CDR1 SEHNR, CDR2 FQNEAQ (reference sequence). The CDR3 is 12 amino acids. Drawing the rest from reference TRBV7-9 and TRBJ2-7, the complete variable domain is DTGVSQNPRHKITKRGQNVTFRCDPISEHNRLYWYRQTLGQGPEFLTYFQNEAQLEKSRLLSDRFSAERPKGSFSTLEIQRTEQGDSAMYLCASYGDSYEQYFGPGTRLTVT.

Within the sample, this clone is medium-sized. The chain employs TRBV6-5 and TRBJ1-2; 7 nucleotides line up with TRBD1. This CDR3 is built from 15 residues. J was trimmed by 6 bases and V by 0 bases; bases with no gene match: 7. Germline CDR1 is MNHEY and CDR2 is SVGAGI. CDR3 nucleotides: TGTGCCAGCAGTTACTCAAAGACAGGGCAGGATGGCTACACCTTC. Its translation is CASSYSKTGQDGYTF.

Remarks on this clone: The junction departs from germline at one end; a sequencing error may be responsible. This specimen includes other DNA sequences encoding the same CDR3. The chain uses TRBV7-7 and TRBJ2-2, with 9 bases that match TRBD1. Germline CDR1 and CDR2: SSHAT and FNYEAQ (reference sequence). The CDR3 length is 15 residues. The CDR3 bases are TGTGCTAGCAGCGTACAGGGGGCGAATACCGGGGAGCTGTTTTTT. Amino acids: CASSVQGANTGELFF.

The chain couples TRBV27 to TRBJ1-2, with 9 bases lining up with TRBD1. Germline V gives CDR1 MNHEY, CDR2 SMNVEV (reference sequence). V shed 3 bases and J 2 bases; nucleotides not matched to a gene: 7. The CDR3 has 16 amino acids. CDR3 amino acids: CASSFRTGAGNYGYTF. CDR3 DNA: TGTGCCAGCAGTTTTCGGACAGGGGCTGGGAACTATGGCTACACCTTC.

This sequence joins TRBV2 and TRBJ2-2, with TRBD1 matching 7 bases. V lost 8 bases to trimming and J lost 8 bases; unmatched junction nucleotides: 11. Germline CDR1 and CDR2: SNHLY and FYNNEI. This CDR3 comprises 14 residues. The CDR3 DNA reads TGTGCCAGCGACCCCGGACAGGTCAGAGGGGAGCTGTTTTTT. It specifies CASDPGQVRGELFF.

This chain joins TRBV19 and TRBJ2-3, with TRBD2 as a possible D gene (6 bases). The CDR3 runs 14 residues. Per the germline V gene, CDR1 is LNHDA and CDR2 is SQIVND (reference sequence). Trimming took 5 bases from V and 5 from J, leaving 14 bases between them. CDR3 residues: CASSPVEGLDTQYF. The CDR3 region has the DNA TGTGCCAGTAGTCCAGTGGAGGGATTAGATACGCAGTATTTT.

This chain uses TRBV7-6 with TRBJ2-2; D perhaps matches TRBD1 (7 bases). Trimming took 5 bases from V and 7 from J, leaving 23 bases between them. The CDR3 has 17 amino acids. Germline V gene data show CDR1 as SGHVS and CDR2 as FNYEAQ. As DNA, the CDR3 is TGTGCCAGCAGCCTTGAGAGGGGGGACAGACTGATCGGGGAGCTGTTTTTT. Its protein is CASSLERGDRLIGELFF.